One sample yielded the 26 T cell receptor beta chains listed below, sequenced in a study of PD-L1 blockade in urothelial cancer. Time point here: pretreatment peripheral blood. Only in-frame clones appear in the TCRdb table, and some are missing; sequencing was by immunoSEQ multiplex PCR. The profile shows about 81,000 clones, around four fifths of them singletons. The specimen was PBMCs, collected around atezolizumab (anti-PD-L1) treatment. All receptors derive from a man in his forties with urothelial cancer.

The CDR3 DNA reads as TGTGCCAGCAGCTTACAGGGGAGATCGAACACTGAAGCTTTCTTT. This gives the protein CASSLQGRSNTEAFF. The chain recombines TRBV5-4 with TRBJ1-1, with 7 bases lining up with TRBD1. After removal of 2 bases from V and 1 base from J, the junction contained 5 bases not matched to a gene. This CDR3 has 15 residues. In germline, CDR1 is SGHNT, CDR2 YYREEE (reference sequence).

This chain links TRBV4-1 with TRBJ2-7; D remains ambiguous. Looked up from germline, CDR1 is MGHRA and CDR2 is YSYEKL. Trimming left V 0 bases short and J 2 bases short, with 11 bases between. This CDR3 contains 15 residues. In DNA, the CDR3 is TGCGCCAGCAGCCAAGATACCGCAGTTACCTACGAGCAGTACTTC. Encoded protein: CASSQDTAVTYEQYF.

This chain connects TRBV7-9 to TRBJ1-1; TRBD1 matches at 11 bases. The CDR3 has 17 amino acids. The germline V gene encodes CDR1 SEHNR and CDR2 FQNEAQ (reference sequence). The J segment lost 4 bases and the V segment lost 5 bases, leaving 12 bases of the junction unmatched. In DNA, the CDR3 is TGTGCCAGCAGCCGGGAGGACAGGGGGCGCGGGGTCACTGAAGCTTTCTTT. Translated: CASSREDRGRGVTEAFF.

This clone has just one count. The genes are TRBV14 and TRBJ2-3; 7 positions agree with TRBD1. Per the germline V gene, CDR1 is SGHDN and CDR2 is FVKESK. V shed 2 bases and J 3 bases; nucleotides not matched to a gene: 5. The CDR3 contains 15 residues. The CDR3 DNA sequence: TGTGCCAGCAGCCAAAACAGGGGATCGACAGATACGCAGTATTTT. Its translation is CASSQNRGSTDTQYF.

In nucleotides, the CDR3 is TGCGCCAGCAGCCAAGAAGGAGGAGATACGCAGTATTTT. The encoded protein is CASSQEGGDTQYF. The chain links TRBV4-3 to TRBJ2-3; TRBD2 is a possible D gene (5 bases). CDR1 is LGHNA and CDR2 is YSLEER in the germline V gene. V was cut by 0 bases and J by 5 bases, with 6 bases left in between. This CDR3 has 13 amino acids.

CDR3 sequence (DNA): TGCGCCAGCAGCTTGGGAATGGGACAGGGAGCCGGGGAGCTGTTTTTT. This sequence encodes CASSLGMGQGAGELFF. V is TRBV5-1 and J is TRBJ2-2, with 9 bases lining up with TRBD1. The length of the CDR3 is 16 residues. The J segment lost 6 bases and the V segment lost 0 bases, leaving 6 bases of the junction unmatched. Germline V gives CDR1 SGHRS, CDR2 YFSETQ.

This chain links TRBV28 with TRBJ1-5, with TRBD1 matching over 7 bases. V lost 8 bases and J lost 2; bases outside the gene matches: 15. Per germline, CDR1 MDHEN and CDR2 SYDVKM. The CDR3 covers 17 residues. CDR3 loop: CASRAWQGVGGNQPQHF. The CDR3 coding sequence is TGTGCCAGCCGTGCCTGGCAGGGGGTAGGGGGCAATCAGCCCCAGCATTTT.

The chain recombines TRBV9 with TRBJ1-3; possible D gene TRBD1, 5 bases. V was trimmed by 4 bases and J by 10 bases, leaving 21 bases between them. CDR1 is SGDLS, CDR2 YYNGEE, per germline. The CDR3 totals 15 residues. Here the CDR3 reads CASSPQSQPGVTIYF. The CDR3, as DNA: TGTGCCAGCAGCCCCCAATCCCAACCGGGGGTAACCATATATTTT.

The rearrangement links TRBV13 to TRBJ2-1, with TRBD2 matching over 11 bases. Looked up from germline, CDR1 is PRHDT and CDR2 is FYEKMQ (reference sequence). The ends lost 5 bases at V and 3 bases at J; junction bases unmatched: 3. The CDR3 extends over 15 amino acids. CDR3 region: CASSPTSGVYNEQFF. CDR3 in DNA: TGTGCCAGCAGCCCGACTAGCGGGGTCTACAATGAGCAGTTCTTC.

This chain joins TRBV7-3 and TRBJ2-3; the D gene is possibly TRBD2 (5 bases). Germline V lookup: CDR1 SGHTA, CDR2 FQGTGA. This CDR3 comprises 15 residues. V dropped 3 bases and J dropped 2 bases, with 12 bases sitting between them. CDR3 loop: CASSFDYRSTDTQYF. CDR3 DNA: TGTGCCAGCAGCTTTGACTACAGATCCACAGATACGCAGTATTTT.

This sequence joins TRBV28 and TRBJ1-2; 7 bases line up with TRBD1. The germline CDR1 and CDR2 sequences are MDHEN and SYDVKM. V shed 5 bases and J 8 bases; nucleotides not matched to a gene: 8. The CDR3 is 13 amino acids. CDR3 sequence reads: CASSRTGRRGYTF. CDR3 nucleotide sequence: TGTGCCAGCAGTCGGACAGGCCGGAGGGGCTACACCTTC.

The J gene is TRBJ2-7, the V gene TRBV11-2; TRBD2 aligns across 10 bases. CDR1 SGHAT and CDR2 FQNNGV come from the germline V gene. The CDR3 covers 13 residues. V dropped 5 bases and J dropped 4; count of bases not matched to a gene: 2. This CDR3 is CASSPSGGYEQYF. DNA of the CDR3: TGTGCCAGCAGCCCTAGCGGGGGTTACGAGCAGTACTTC.

V and J are TRBV27 and TRBJ2-5, with TRBD2 identical over 12 bases. Germline CDR1 MNHEY, CDR2 SMNVEV (reference sequence). Trimming took 5 bases from V and 5 from J; bases not matched to a gene: 6. The CDR3 has 15 residues. The CDR3 DNA follows: TGTGCCAGCAGTGAGCTAGCGGGAGGGAGGGAGACCCAGTACTTC. Its translation is CASSELAGGRETQYF.

The V gene is TRBV7-9, the J gene TRBJ2-3, with TRBD1 identical over 10 bases. CDR3 length: 15 residues. Trimming took 3 bases from V and 1 from J; bases not matched to a gene: 1. From germline, CDR1 is SEHNR and CDR2 FQNEAQ (reference sequence). CDR3: CASSFGTGGTDTQYF. CDR3 nucleotide sequence: TGTGCCAGCAGCTTCGGGACAGGGGGCACAGATACGCAGTATTTT. The full variable domain, in which reference TRBV7-9 and TRBJ2-3 provide the parts outside the CDR3, is DTGVSQNPRHKITKRGQNVTFRCDPISEHNRLYWYRQTLGQGPEFLTYFQNEAQLEKSRLLSDRFSAERPKGSFSTLEIQRTEQGDSAMYLCASSFGTGGTDTQYFGPGTRLTVL.

J is TRBJ2-1 and V is TRBV30, with D hard to call. V was cut by 2 bases and J by 8 bases, with 10 bases left in between. Germline V gives CDR1 GTSNPN, CDR2 SVGIG (reference sequence). This CDR3 is 12 amino acids long. CDR3 in DNA: TGTGCCTGGAGTAATAATATTTATGAGCAGTTCTTC. Protein product: CAWSNNIYEQFF.

CDR3 loop: CASSRDRGQPQHF. The CDR3, as DNA: TGTGCCAGCAGCAGAGACAGGGGTCAGCCCCAGCATTTT. The rearrangement links TRBV6-5 to TRBJ1-5; 8 bases agree with TRBD1. V lost 6 bases, J lost 6 bases, and 4 bases stayed unmatched. This CDR3 has 13 residues. CDR1 and CDR2 (germline): MNHEY, SVGAGI.

In its sample, this clone was seen once. V gene TRBV9 combines with J gene TRBJ2-1; TRBD1 aligns across 8 bases. Trimming at V came to 3 bases and at J to 4 bases, leaving 0 bases not matched to a gene. Germline V CDR1 and CDR2: SGDLS, YYNGEE. CDR3 size: 13 residues. In DNA, the CDR3 is TGTGCCAGCAGCGGACAGGGGTACAATGAGCAGTTCTTC. Translation: CASSGQGYNEQFF.

V usage is TRBV6-6 and J usage is TRBJ1-5; D might be TRBD1 (6 bases). This CDR3 spans 16 amino acids. Trimming stripped 3 bases from V and 1 base from J, with 13 bases between. Germline V gene sequence: CDR1 MNHNY, CDR2 SVGAGI (reference sequence). Here the CDR3 reads CASSYLGGGSNQPQHF. The CDR3 nucleotides read TGTGCCAGCAGTTATTTGGGGGGGGGCAGCAATCAGCCCCAGCATTTT.

V and J are TRBV25-1 and TRBJ2-3; the match to TRBD2 covers 7 bases. This CDR3 contains 15 residues. Germline assignment: CDR1 MGHDK and CDR2 SYGVNS. Trimming took 4 bases from V and 8 from J; bases not matched to a gene: 12. The DNA of the CDR3 is TGTGCCAGCAGTGGGAGCGGGAAAGGCGAAGGTACGCAGTATTTT. Its translation is CASSGSGKGEGTQYF.

The chain employs TRBV6-1 and TRBJ1-1; TRBD1 aligns across 12 bases. In germline, CDR1 is MNHNS, CDR2 SASEGT. Trimming took 5 bases from V and 11 from J; bases not matched to a gene: 9. This CDR3 is built from 14 residues. CDR3 DNA: TGTGCCAGCAGTTCCGGGACAGGGGGCAGGTCGGCTTTCTTT. Encoded protein: CASSSGTGGRSAFF.

This clone has only one observation. The J gene is TRBJ2-4, the V gene TRBV19, with a possible D match to TRBD2 (5 bases). Germline loops: CDR1 LNHDA, CDR2 SQIVND (reference sequence). This CDR3 spans 15 amino acids. The V end was cut by 3 bases, the J end by 1 base, with 10 bases between. CDR3 sequence: CASSIPTGAKNIQYF. CDR3 nucleotides: TGTGCCAGTAGTATCCCTACGGGGGCCAAAAACATTCAGTACTTC.

The chain combines TRBV19 with TRBJ2-7, with 11 bases fitting TRBD2. After removal of 5 bases from V and 7 bases from J, the junction contained 19 bases not matched to a gene. This CDR3 spans 18 amino acids. CDR1 and CDR2 from the germline V gene are LNHDA and SQIVND (reference sequence). The chain's CDR3 is CASSPTGTGRLAGHEQYF. The CDR3 DNA is TGTGCCAGTAGTCCTACCGGGACAGGGAGACTAGCGGGACATGAGCAGTACTTC.

The chain is built from TRBV7-2 and TRBJ2-7, with D hard to call. V was clipped by 1 base and J by 2 bases, with 3 bases between them. CDR3 size: 12 residues. Germline loops: CDR1 SGHTA, CDR2 FQGNSA. Here the CDR3 reads CASSLGAYEQYF. In DNA form, the CDR3 reads TGTGCCAGCAGCTTAGGCGCCTACGAGCAGTACTTC.

This chain connects TRBV7-2 to TRBJ2-1, with D possibly matching TRBD2 (6 bases). Deletions cut 3 bases from V and 7 bases from J, with 10 bases between. The germline V gene has CDR1 SGHTA and CDR2 FQGNSA. The CDR3 sequence is 13 residues long. The DNA of the CDR3 is TGTGCCAGCAGCTTTGGGGGGAAGAATGAGCAGTTCTTC. This encodes CASSFGGKNEQFF.

The chain carries TRBV5-1 and TRBJ1-4; D is perhaps TRBD1 (6 bases). Germline values: CDR1 SGHRS, CDR2 YFSETQ. This CDR3 comprises 14 residues. V gave up 1 base and J gave up 6 bases, with 10 bases separating them. The DNA for the CDR3 is TGCGCCAGCAGCTTGAAGGGGGGGGATGAAAAACTGTTTTTT. It translates to CASSLKGGDEKLFF.

The chain combines TRBV7-9 with TRBJ2-3, with D possibly matching TRBD1 (6 bases). The CDR3 has 15 amino acids. V dropped 6 bases and J dropped 4 bases, with 17 bases sitting between them. CDR1 and CDR2 from the germline V gene are SEHNR and FQNEAQ (reference sequence). CDR3: CASSSMAGVADTQYF. The CDR3 DNA follows: TGTGCCAGCAGTAGTATGGCAGGGGTGGCAGATACGCAGTATTTT.